This T cell receptor beta chain was sequenced for a study of PD-1 blockade in classical Hodgkin lymphoma. Study summary: Intravenous delivery of nivolumab at 3 mg/kg to patients occurred every 2 weeks. Study observations and caveats: Sources of repertoire differences remain undefined, possibly disease activity or prior therapy. It was among complete responders that baseline diversity resembled that of newly diagnosed patients.

The patients all showed relapse after autologous stem cell transplantation, while their brentuximab vedotin exposure varied. Sequencing used immunoSEQ multiplex PCR; TCRdb keeps in-frame clones, though not all of them. Among 35,000 to 45,000 clones listed, under 75% were seen once. There are 16 residues in the CDR3. A remark on this clone: The antigen is not known.

The genes are TRBV7-5 and TRBJ2-7; the table names TRBD1, a call not compared with the DNA. TRBV7-5 is a documented pseudogene. The receptor was isolated from a human donor with classical Hodgkin lymphoma. The sample in question was peripheral blood mononuclear cells (PBMCs), obtained before the second cycle of nivolumab. DNA for the CDR3: TGTGCCAGAAGCACCCGGGACAGGCCACACTCCTACGAGCAGTACTTC. Protein product: CARSTRDRPHSYEQYF.